This paragraph covers one T cell receptor (beta chain) sequence. The antigen remains undetermined. This specimen belongs to a study of T cell responses to AZD1222 COVID-19 vaccine. Data came from immunoSEQ multiplex PCR; TCRdb stores just in-frame clones and leaves some out. The table lists roughly 100,000 clones, 80% to 90% of them singletons. Findings and limits, study-wide: Nearly half of spike-specific TCRs reportedly target variant regions that are unmutated in the B.1.351 and B.1.1.7 variants. Baseline seropositivity occurred in only six or seven AZD1222 recipients.

CDR1 is SNHLY, CDR2 FYNNEI, per germline. V was trimmed by 8 bases and J by 5 bases, leaving 16 bases between them. This CDR3 comprises 13 residues. Sequenced here: peripheral blood, sampled on day 0 of AZD1222 vaccination. The receptor was isolated from an adult in good health. The V gene is TRBV2, the J gene TRBJ2-7; tentatively, D is TRBD1 or TRBD2 (5 bases each). The CDR3 region has the DNA TGTGCCAGCGAAGAGGGGCTTCTCGACGAGCAGTACTTC. Translated, it gives CASEEGLLDEQYF.